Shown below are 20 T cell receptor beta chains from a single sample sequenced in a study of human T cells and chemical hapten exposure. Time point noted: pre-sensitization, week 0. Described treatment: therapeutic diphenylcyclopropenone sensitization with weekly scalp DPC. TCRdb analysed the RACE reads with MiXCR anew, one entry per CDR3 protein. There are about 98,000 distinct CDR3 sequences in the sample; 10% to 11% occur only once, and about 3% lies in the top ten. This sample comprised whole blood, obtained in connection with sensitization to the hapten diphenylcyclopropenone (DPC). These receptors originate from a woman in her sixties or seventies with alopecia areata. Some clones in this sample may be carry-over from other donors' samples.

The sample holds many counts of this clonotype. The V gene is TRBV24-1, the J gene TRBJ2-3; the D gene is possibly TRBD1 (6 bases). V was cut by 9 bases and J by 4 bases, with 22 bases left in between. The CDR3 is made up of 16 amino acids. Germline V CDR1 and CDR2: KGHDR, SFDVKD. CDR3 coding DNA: TGTGCCACCTCCAGAGGGGGAACCCCAGCGTCAGATACGCAGTATTTT. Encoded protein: CATSRGGTPASDTQYF.

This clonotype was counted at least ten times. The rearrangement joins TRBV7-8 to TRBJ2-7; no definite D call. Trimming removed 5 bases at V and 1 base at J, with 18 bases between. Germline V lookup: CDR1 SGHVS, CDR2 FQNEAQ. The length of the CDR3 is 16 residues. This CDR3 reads CASSPTGPLLSYEQYF. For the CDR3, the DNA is TGTGCCAGCAGCCCCACCGGGCCCCTACTTTCCTACGAGCAGTACTTC. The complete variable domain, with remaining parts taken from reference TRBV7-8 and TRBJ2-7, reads GAGVSQSPRYKVAKRGQDVALRCDPISGHVSLFWYQQALGQGPEFLTYFQNEAQLDKSGLPSDRFFAERPEGSVSTLKIQRTQQEDSAVYLCASSPTGPLLSYEQYFGPGTRLTVT.

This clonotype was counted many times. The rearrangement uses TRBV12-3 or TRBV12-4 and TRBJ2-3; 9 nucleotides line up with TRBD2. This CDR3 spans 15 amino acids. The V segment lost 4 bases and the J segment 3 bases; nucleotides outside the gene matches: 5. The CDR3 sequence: CASSSLAGVTDTQYF. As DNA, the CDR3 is TGTGCCAGCAGTTCCTTAGCGGGGGTGACAGATACGCAGTATTTT.

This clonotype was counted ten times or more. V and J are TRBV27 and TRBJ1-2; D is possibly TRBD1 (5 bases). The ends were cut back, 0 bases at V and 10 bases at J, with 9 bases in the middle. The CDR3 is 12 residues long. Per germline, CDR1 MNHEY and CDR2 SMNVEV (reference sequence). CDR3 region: CASSLSGGTYTF. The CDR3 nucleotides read TGTGCCAGCAGTTTATCGGGGGGAACCTACACCTTC.

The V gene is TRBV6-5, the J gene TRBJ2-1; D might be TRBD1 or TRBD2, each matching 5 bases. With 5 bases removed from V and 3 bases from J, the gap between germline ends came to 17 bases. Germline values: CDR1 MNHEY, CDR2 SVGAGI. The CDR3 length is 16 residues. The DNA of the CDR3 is TGTGCCAGCAGTGACGGGACCTCCTATTACTACAATGAGCAGTTCTTC. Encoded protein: CASSDGTSYYYNEQFF.

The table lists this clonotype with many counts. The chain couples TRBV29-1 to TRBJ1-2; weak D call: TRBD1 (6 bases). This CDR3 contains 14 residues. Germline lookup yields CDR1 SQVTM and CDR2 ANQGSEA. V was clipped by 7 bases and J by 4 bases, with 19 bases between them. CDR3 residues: CSAPISTGFYGYTF. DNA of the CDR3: TGCAGCGCACCAATATCTACAGGGTTCTATGGCTACACCTTC.

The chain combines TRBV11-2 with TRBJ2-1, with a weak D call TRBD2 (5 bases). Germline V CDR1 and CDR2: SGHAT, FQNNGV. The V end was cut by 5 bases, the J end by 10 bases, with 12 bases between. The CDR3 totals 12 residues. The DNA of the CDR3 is TGTGCCAGCAGCATAATTCCGGGGGAGCAGTTCTTC. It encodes CASSIIPGEQFF.

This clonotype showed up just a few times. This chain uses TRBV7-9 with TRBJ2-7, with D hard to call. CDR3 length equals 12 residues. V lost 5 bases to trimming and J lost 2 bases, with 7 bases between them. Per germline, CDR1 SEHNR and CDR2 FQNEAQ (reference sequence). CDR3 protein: CASSPAPYEQYF. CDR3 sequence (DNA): TGTGCCAGCAGCCCAGCACCCTACGAGCAGTACTTC.

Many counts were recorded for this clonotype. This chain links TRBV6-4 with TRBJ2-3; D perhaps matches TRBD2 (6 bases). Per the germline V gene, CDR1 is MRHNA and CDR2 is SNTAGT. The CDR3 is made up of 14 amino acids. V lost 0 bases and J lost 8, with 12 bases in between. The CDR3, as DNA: TGTGCCAGCAGTGACTCCTGGGATAGCGGTACGCAGTATTTT. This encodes CASSDSWDSGTQYF.

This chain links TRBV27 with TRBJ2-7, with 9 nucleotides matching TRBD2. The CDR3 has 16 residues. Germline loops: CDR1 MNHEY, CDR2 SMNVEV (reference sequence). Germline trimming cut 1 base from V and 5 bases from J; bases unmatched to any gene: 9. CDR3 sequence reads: CASSLLSASGANEQYF. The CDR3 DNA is TGTGCCAGCAGTTTATTATCGGCTAGCGGGGCGAACGAGCAGTACTTC.

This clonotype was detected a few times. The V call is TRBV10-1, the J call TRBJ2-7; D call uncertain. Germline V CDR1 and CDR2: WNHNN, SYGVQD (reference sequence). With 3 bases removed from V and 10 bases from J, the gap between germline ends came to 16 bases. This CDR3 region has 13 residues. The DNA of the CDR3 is TGCGCCAGCAGTGAAATCGCTGGGGATTTACAGTACTTC. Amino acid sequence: CASSEIAGDLQYF.

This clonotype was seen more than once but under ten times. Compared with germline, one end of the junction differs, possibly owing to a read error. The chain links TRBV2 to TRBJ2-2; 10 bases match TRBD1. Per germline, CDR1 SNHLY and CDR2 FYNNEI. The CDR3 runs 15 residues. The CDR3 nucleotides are TGTGCCAGCAGTCGACAGGGGGCTAACAGCGGGGAGCTGTTTTTT. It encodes CASSRQGANSGELFF.

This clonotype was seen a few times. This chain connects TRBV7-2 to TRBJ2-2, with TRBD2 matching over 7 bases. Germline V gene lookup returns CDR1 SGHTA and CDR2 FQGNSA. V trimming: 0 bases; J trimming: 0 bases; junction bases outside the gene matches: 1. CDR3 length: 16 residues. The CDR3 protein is CASSLAGGANTGELFF. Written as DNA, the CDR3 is TGTGCCAGCAGCTTAGCTGGGGGGGCGAACACCGGGGAGCTGTTTTTT.

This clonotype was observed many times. The CDR3 DNA reads as TGTGCCAGCAGCCCAGCACGGGCAGGGGCCGGTGAGCAGTTCTTC. It encodes CASSPARAGAGEQFF. The chain is built from TRBV7-6 and TRBJ2-1; perhaps TRBD1 as D (6 bases). Looked up from germline, CDR1 is SGHVS and CDR2 is FNYEAQ. The V end was cut by 5 bases, the J end by 9 bases, with 20 bases between. The CDR3 is 15 amino acids.

The CDR3 reads CASSPLDSGTGSSPLHF. The CDR3 DNA sequence: TGTGCCAGCTCACCTCTAGACTCCGGGACAGGGAGTTCACCCCTCCACTTT. The chain couples TRBV18 to TRBJ1-6, with 9 bases that match TRBD1. Looked up from germline, CDR1 is KGHSH and CDR2 is LQKENI. The V and J ends lost 3 bases and 9 bases, in that order; junction bases with no gene match: 12. CDR3 length: 17 amino acids.

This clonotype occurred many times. The CDR3 sequence is CASSLVSDFGNTIYF. The CDR3 nucleotides read TGCGCCAGCAGCTTGGTGTCGGATTTTGGAAACACCATATATTTT. V is TRBV5-1 and J is TRBJ1-3; D ambiguous. In germline, CDR1 is SGHRS, CDR2 YFSETQ. V dropped 0 bases and J dropped 3 bases, with 10 bases sitting between them. This CDR3 comprises 15 residues.

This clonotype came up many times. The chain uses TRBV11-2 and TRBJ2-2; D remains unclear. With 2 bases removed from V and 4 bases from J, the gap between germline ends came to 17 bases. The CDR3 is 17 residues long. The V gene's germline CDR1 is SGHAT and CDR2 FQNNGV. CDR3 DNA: TGTGCCAGCAGCTTAAGGCTCACCAGAGAACGCACCGGGGAGCTGTTTTTT. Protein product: CASSLRLTRERTGELFF.

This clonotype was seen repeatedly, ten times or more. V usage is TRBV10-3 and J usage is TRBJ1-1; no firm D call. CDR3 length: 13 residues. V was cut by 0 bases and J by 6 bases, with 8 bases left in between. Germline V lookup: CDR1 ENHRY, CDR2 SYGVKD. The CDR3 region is CAISESPRSEAFF. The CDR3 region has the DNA TGTGCCATCAGTGAGTCTCCACGTTCTGAAGCTTTCTTT.

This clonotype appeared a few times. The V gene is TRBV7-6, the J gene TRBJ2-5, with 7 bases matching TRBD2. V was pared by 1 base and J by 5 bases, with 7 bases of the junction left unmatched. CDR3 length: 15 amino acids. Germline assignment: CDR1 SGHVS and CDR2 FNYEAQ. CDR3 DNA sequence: TGTGCCAGCAGCTTAGGCTGGGCCGGGGGGGAGACCCAGTACTTC. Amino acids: CASSLGWAGGETQYF.

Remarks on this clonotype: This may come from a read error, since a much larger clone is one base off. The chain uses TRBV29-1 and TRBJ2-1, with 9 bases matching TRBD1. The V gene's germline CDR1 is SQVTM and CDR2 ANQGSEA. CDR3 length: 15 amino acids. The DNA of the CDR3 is TGCAGCGTTGATCCGACAGGGGGTGGGTACAATGAGCTGTTCTTC. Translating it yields CSVDPTGGGYNELFF.